This T cell receptor beta chain came from a study of technical replicates of blood from several donors. The protocol was immunoSEQ multiplex PCR, while the TCRdb copy is restricted to in-frame clones and leaves out a portion. The table shows tens of thousands of clones, with just over 90% occurring only once. The CDR3 totals 15 residues. Trimming took 6 bases from V and 2 from J, leaving 13 bases between them. Germline V gene lookup returns CDR1 MNHEY and CDR2 SVGAGI. The sequence was collected from a human donor in good health. Some clones in this sample may be carry-over from other donors' samples. The chain combines TRBV6-5 with TRBJ1-4, with a tentative D call TRBD1 (6 bases). Sequenced input: PBMCs. The chain's CDR3 is CASSHHRDTNEKLFF. CDR3 DNA sequence: TGTGCCAGCAGCCACCACAGGGACACTAATGAAAAACTGTTTTTT.